This T cell receptor beta chain comes out of a study of PD-1 blockade in classical Hodgkin lymphoma. General observations from the study: Possibly reflecting disease activity or prior therapy, repertoire differences have causes that remain undefined.

In the case of this clone: No antigen is known for it.

Specified time point: cycle 4 day 1 (C4D1), after more than five weeks of nivolumab. Following autologous stem cell transplantation, relapse occurred in every patient, and exposure to brentuximab vedotin varied. Sequencing was performed with immunoSEQ multiplex PCR; in TCRdb, only in-frame clones are kept and a portion is missing. The sample carries approximately 96,000 clones, under 95% recorded once. The CDR3 spans 12 residues. Trimming left V 4 bases short and J 3 bases short, with 6 bases between. Germline V gene lookup returns CDR1 MNHEY and CDR2 SVGAGI. This clonotype was sampled from a human donor with classical Hodgkin lymphoma. The chain links TRBV6-5 to TRBJ1-2; D unclear. Sequencing used peripheral blood mononuclear cells (PBMCs), obtained before the fourth cycle of nivolumab. The CDR3 loop reads CASSSPYYGYTF. The CDR3 DNA reads as TGTGCCAGCAGTTCCCCATACTATGGCTACACCTTC.